The rows below give T cell receptor beta chains drawn from one sample of a study of chemoradiotherapy in HPV16-positive cancers. The assay was immunoSEQ multiplex PCR, and TCRdb's table has in-frame clones only and misses some. The table includes about 66,000 clones, 88% detected once. Sample: blood, taken from a patient who underwent chemoradiotherapy. The receptors were sampled from a human donor with HPV-associated anogenital cancer. The CDR3 runs from the conserved cysteine through the conserved F or W. Each record gives: CDR3 protein, CDR3 DNA, clone size, V gene, D gene, J gene. The D gene is left open where the match is weak. Clone size, where shown, is once, few, many, or a class for clones that have expanded.

CASSYFTTGAPVAFF | TGTGCCAGCAGTTATTTTACGACAGGGGCGCCCGTCGCTTTCTTT | - | TRBV5-8 | TRBD1 | TRBJ1-1
CASSQYRPAEGGNQPQHF | TGCGCCAGCAGCCAATATCGGCCAGCTGAGGGGGGCAATCAGCCCCAGCATTTT | - | TRBV4-1 | - | TRBJ1-5
CASSLGSGANVLTF | TGTGCCAGCAGCTTAGGTTCTGGGGCCAACGTCCTGACTTTC | - | TRBV7-9 | - | TRBJ2-6
CASSQDSRYGYTF | TGTGCCAGCAGCCAGGACAGTCGCTATGGCTACACCTTC | many | TRBV11-2 | - | TRBJ1-2
CASSTSPGLFYEQYF | TGTGCCAGCAGTACGAGCCCGGGACTCTTCTACGAGCAGTACTTC | few | TRBV27 | - | TRBJ2-7
CASSLWGAGEQYF | TGTGCCAGCAGTTTATGGGGAGCTGGCGAGCAGTACTTC | - | TRBV27 | - | TRBJ2-7
CASSRDPATGGELFF | TGCGCCAGCAGCCGGGATCCGGCGACGGGCGGGGAGCTGTTTTTT | once | TRBV5-1 | - | TRBJ2-2
CATSRDRVEAFF | TGTGCCACCAGCAGAGATCGGGTTGAAGCTTTCTTT | few | TRBV15 | - | TRBJ1-1
CASSSPTGRYGYTF | TGTGCCAGCAGTTCCCCGACAGGGCGCTATGGCTACACCTTC | - | TRBV6-5 | TRBD1 | TRBJ1-2
CSVEELGTMVSGNTIYF | TGCAGCGTTGAAGAGCTAGGGACAATGGTCTCTGGAAACACCATATATTTT | - | TRBV29-1 | - | TRBJ1-3
CASSLRFPGYGYTF | TGTGCCAGCAGTTTAAGATTCCCAGGCTATGGCTACACCTTC | few | TRBV28 | - | TRBJ1-2
CASSSGQGASNQPQHF | TGTGCCAGCAGCTCCGGACAGGGGGCTAGCAATCAGCCCCAGCATTTT | - | TRBV7-8 | TRBD1 | TRBJ1-5
CASSLTSRTSEYF | TGTGCCAGCAGTTTGACTTCCCGGACTAGCGAATATTTT | - | TRBV28 | TRBD2 | TRBJ2-3
CASSEGLATPEQFF | TGTGCCAGCAGCGAAGGACTAGCGACACCGGAGCAGTTCTTC | - | TRBV9 | TRBD2 | TRBJ2-1
CASRLSQNQPQHF | TGTGCCAGCAGGCTTAGCCAGAATCAGCCCCAGCATTTT | - | TRBV27 | - | TRBJ1-5
CASSYEGVNTEAFF | TGTGCCAGCAGTTACGAGGGGGTGAACACTGAAGCTTTCTTT | - | TRBV6-5 | - | TRBJ1-1
CASSPPSTDTQYF | TGTGCCAGCTCACCACCGAGCACAGATACGCAGTATTTT | - | TRBV18 | - | TRBJ2-3
CASSYVSGTEAFF | TGTGCCAGCAGTTATGTCTCGGGCACTGAAGCTTTCTTT | - | TRBV6-5 | - | TRBJ1-1
CAGSPNSGNTIYF | TGTGCCGGCTCACCGAATTCTGGAAACACCATATATTTT | - | TRBV18 | - | TRBJ1-3
CASSLETSSYEQYF | TGTGCCAGCAGCTTAGAGACGAGCTCCTACGAGCAGTACTTC | - | TRBV7-9 | - | TRBJ2-7
CASSPWQAIYEQYF | TGTGCCAGCAGCCCCTGGCAGGCGATCTACGAGCAGTACTTC | - | TRBV11-2 | - | TRBJ2-7
CASSQDQGVGDTQYF | TGCGCCAGCAGCCAAGATCAGGGGGTGGGAGATACGCAGTATTTT | - | TRBV4-1 | TRBD1 | TRBJ2-3
CASSLVLRGSTDTQYF | TGCGCCAGCAGCTTGGTCCTTCGGGGGAGCACAGATACGCAGTATTTT | - | TRBV5-1 | - | TRBJ2-3
CASSLGASGSDQFF | TGTGCCAGCAGCTTAGGGGCTAGCGGGAGCGATCAGTTCTTC | - | TRBV11-2 | TRBD2 | TRBJ2-1
CASSRGTLGTGENEQFF | TGTGCCAGCTCACGAGGTACCCTCGGGACAGGGGAGAATGAGCAGTTCTTC | - | TRBV18 | TRBD1 | TRBJ2-1
CASSLGTGELFF | TGTGCCAGCAGCTTAGGCACCGGGGAGCTGTTTTTT | few | TRBV7-9 | - | TRBJ2-2